The entry below gives a single TCR beta chain sequence along with its context. Its specificity is unknown. The sample belongs to a study of cytomegalovirus exposure and HLA in healthy donors. Findings of the study overall: A missense variant in DCLRE1C was later tied to TCR beta V- and J-gene trimming. Earlier analysis yielded a pattern in which most TCR beta V segments were productive about 87% or about 30% of the time. Among TCR beta chains, those listed as cytomegalovirus-associated numbered fewer than 200. Rarity held for most TCR sequences, but there were some public TCRs that occurred in many donors.

Germline CDR1 and CDR2: MNHEY and SVGAGI. Trimming cost V 2 bases and J 12 bases, with 13 bases left between them. The CDR3 contains 12 residues. PCR used 60 Vbeta primers and 13 Jbeta primers. The method was immunoSEQ multiplex PCR; TCRdb's version includes in-frame clones alone and lacks a portion of them. The sample contains under 200,000 clones, 80% of which appear only once. The chain joins TRBV6-5 to TRBJ2-5; D may be TRBD2 (7 bases). This clonotype originated in a woman aged 45-60 years in good health and CMV-seropositive. Input material: PBMCs. The CDR3 nucleotides read TGTGCCAGCAGTTACAGGGGGGGGGATGAGTACTTC. Residues: CASSYRGGDEYF.